This TCR beta chain was captured in a study of Ad26.COV2.S vaccination and SARS-CoV-2 variants. Study-wide context: Participants got Ad26.COV2.S intramuscularly, once or twice 56 days apart.

The method was immunoSEQ multiplex PCR; TCRdb's version includes in-frame clones alone and lacks a portion of them. The sample holds about 680,000 clones, around 92% seen once. Points from the study as a whole: Possible underestimation of total T cell responses by the TCR breadth and depth analyses was noted. The breadth of spike-specific CD8+ and CD4+ T cell responses after vaccination was reportedly substantial.

Trimming pared 6 bases from V and 1 base from J, leaving 10 bases between. The CDR3 sequence is 14 residues long. Germline V lookup: CDR1 KGHDR, CDR2 SFDVKD. In the case of this clone: What it binds is unknown.

Sample treatment: 19 received Ad26.COV2.S at low or high dose, single or two shots; several received placebo; per-sample allocation not given. Day 63 following the first vaccine or placebo injection was when the samples were taken. Based in Boston, the donor was an adult of 18-55 years. The sequencing used peripheral blood, collected in a trial of Ad26.COV2.S vaccine versus placebo. This chain uses TRBV24-1 with TRBJ2-3, with D unclear. The receptor's source is a person aged 18 to 59 who received the Ad26.COV2.S COVID-19 vaccine or a placebo. CDR3 loop: CATSQPGGTDTQYF. As DNA, the CDR3 is TGTGCCACCAGTCAGCCGGGCGGCACAGATACGCAGTATTTT.